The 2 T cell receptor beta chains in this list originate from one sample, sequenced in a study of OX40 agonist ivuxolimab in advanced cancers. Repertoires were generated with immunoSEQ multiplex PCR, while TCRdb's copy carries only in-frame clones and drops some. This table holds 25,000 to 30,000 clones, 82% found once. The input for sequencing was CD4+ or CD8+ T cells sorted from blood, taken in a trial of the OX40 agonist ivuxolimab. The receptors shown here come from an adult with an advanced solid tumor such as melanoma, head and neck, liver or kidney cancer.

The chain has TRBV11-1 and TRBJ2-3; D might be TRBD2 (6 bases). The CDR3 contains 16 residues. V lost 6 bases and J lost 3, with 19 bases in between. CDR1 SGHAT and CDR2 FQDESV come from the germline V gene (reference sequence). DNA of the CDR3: TGTGCCAGCAGTCTGTCCACGGAGGGCCGGACAGATACGCAGTATTTT. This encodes CASSLSTEGRTDTQYF.

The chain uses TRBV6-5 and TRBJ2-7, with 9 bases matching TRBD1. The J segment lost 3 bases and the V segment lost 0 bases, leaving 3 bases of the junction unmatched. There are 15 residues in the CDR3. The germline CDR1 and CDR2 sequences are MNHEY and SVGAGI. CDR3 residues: CASSYSRDRVYEQYF. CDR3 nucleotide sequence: TGTGCCAGCAGTTACTCGAGGGACAGGGTCTACGAGCAGTACTTC.